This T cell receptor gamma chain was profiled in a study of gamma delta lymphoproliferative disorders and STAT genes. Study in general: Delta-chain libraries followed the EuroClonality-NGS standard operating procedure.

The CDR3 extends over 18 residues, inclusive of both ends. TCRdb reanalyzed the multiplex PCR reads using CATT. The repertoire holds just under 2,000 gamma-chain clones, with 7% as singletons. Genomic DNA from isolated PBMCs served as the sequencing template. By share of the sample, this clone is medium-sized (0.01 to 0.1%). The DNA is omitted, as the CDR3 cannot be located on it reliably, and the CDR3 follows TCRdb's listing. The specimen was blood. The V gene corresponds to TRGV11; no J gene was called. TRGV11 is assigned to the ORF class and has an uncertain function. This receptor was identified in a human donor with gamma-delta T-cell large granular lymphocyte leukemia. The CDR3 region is CTTVPAGLGQSNYYKKLF.